The 14 T cell receptor beta chains given below trace back to one sample, sequenced in a study of blood T cell repertoires in COVID-19. Clones were read by immunoSEQ multiplex PCR, and TCRdb kept only the in-frame ones, dropping some. The profile shows roughly 330,000 clones, around nine tenths of them singletons. Sequencing was performed on PBMCs or T cells enriched from blood (not recorded which). These receptors were taken from a woman aged 30 to 39 who had recovered from COVID-19.

This clone was seen more than once but under ten times. This sequence joins TRBV19 and TRBJ1-2, with 9 bases that match TRBD1. The germline V gene has CDR1 LNHDA and CDR2 SQIVND (reference sequence). The CDR3 is 15 residues long. With 3 bases clipped from V and 5 bases from J, the junction kept 7 bases outside the gene matches. CDR3 region: CASSMGRGTGYGYTF. Here the CDR3 DNA reads TGTGCCAGTAGTATGGGCCGCGGGACAGGGTATGGCTACACCTTC.

J is TRBJ1-6 and V is TRBV27, with TRBD1 as a possible D gene (6 bases). The CDR3 has 12 residues. The V gene lost 8 bases and the J gene lost 7 bases, with 9 bases spanning the gap. Per germline, CDR1 MNHEY and CDR2 SMNVEV (reference sequence). DNA of the CDR3: TGTGCCAGCGGGGACAAGAATTCACCCCTCCACTTT. Protein product: CASGDKNSPLHF.

The chain combines TRBV25-1 with TRBJ2-7; D remains unclear. This CDR3 region has 14 residues. V was shortened by 5 bases and J by 2 bases, with 13 bases between the two germline ends. CDR1 is MGHDK and CDR2 is SYGVNS in the germline V gene. CDR3 loop: CASSPTVSPYEQYF. In nucleotides, the CDR3 is TGTGCCAGCAGTCCTACAGTATCCCCCTACGAGCAGTACTTC.

CDR3 sequence: CASSSPGQGGEKLFF. The CDR3 bases are TGTGCCAGCAGCTCTCCGGGACAGGGGGGTGAAAAACTGTTTTTT. The chain has TRBV7-6 and TRBJ1-4, with TRBD1 matching over 11 bases. Germline CDR1 and CDR2: SGHVS and FNYEAQ. The CDR3 has 15 amino acids. V gave up 4 bases and J gave up 7 bases; unmatched junction bases: 5.

The chain joins TRBV19 to TRBJ1-5, with D unclear. CDR3 length equals 14 residues. The germline V and J ends were trimmed by 3 bases and 6 bases, with 12 bases remaining between them. Germline CDR1 is LNHDA and CDR2 is SQIVND (reference sequence). The CDR3 sequence is CASSISEGIQPQHF. The CDR3 DNA is TGTGCCAGTAGTATTTCTGAGGGTATTCAGCCCCAGCATTTT. The complete variable domain, with remaining parts taken from reference TRBV19 and TRBJ1-5, reads DGGITQSPKYLFRKEGQNVTLSCEQNLNHDAMYWYRQDPGQGLRLIYYSQIVNDFQKGDIAEGYSVSREKKESFPLTVTSAQKNPTAFYLCASSISEGIQPQHFGDGTRLSIL.

The rearrangement joins TRBV5-4 to TRBJ1-2; the D gene is possibly TRBD1 (5 bases). The CDR3 covers 15 residues. Germline V gene lookup returns CDR1 SGHNT and CDR2 YYREEE (reference sequence). Trimming removed 2 bases from V and 3 bases from J, with 14 bases in between. CDR3 residues: CASSFGDRDYYGYTF. CDR3 nucleotides: TGTGCCAGCAGCTTCGGCGACAGAGACTACTATGGCTACACCTTC.

The CDR3 nucleotides read TGTGCCAGCAGTGAGAGGGGGCGCCTAGATGGCTACACCTTC. Translating it yields CASSERGRLDGYTF. This chain uses TRBV6-1 with TRBJ1-2, with 7 bases fitting TRBD1. This CDR3 region has 14 residues. Trimming at V came to 3 bases and at J to 6 bases, leaving 7 bases not matched to a gene. Germline V gives CDR1 MNHNS, CDR2 SASEGT.

This clone was counted between two and nine times. This chain links TRBV11-1 with TRBJ1-1; no clear D gene. The length of the CDR3 is 15 residues. V lost 1 base, J lost 0 bases, and 9 bases lay in between. Germline CDR1 is SGHAT and CDR2 is FQDESV (reference sequence). CDR3: CASSLVPLLNTEAFF. The CDR3 DNA follows: TGTGCCAGCAGCTTAGTACCCCTATTGAACACTGAAGCTTTCTTT.

In DNA form, the CDR3 reads TGTGCCAGCATATCTGCGGACAAAGGGTATTTT. This codes for CASISADKGYF. The V and J genes are TRBV2 and TRBJ2-3, with a tentative D call TRBD1 (5 bases). The CDR3 runs 11 residues. Germline-derived CDR1 and CDR2 are SNHLY and FYNNEI. V was shortened by 7 bases and J by 14 bases, with 16 bases between the two germline ends. The variable domain in full, completed from reference TRBV2 and TRBJ2-3, reads EPEVTQTPSHQVTQMGQEVILRCVPISNHLYFYWYRQILGQKVEFLVSFYNNEISEKSEIFDDQFSVERPDGSNFTLKIRSTKLEDSAMYFCASISADKGYFGPGTRLTVL.

CDR3 in DNA: TGTGCCAGCAGAGAGGGGGGCGGGGGGGCTGCAGATACGCAGTATTTT. Residues: CASREGGGGAADTQYF. This chain uses TRBV27 with TRBJ2-3; 9 bases map to TRBD2. The germline CDR1 and CDR2 sequences are MNHEY and SMNVEV (reference sequence). V gave up 6 bases and J gave up 4 bases; unmatched junction bases: 11. This CDR3 has 16 amino acids.

V and J are TRBV11-3 and TRBJ2-2; D is unresolved. Per germline, CDR1 SGHNT and CDR2 YENEEA. Between the trimmed V and J ends, which lost 5 bases and 1 base, there was a span of 8 bases. The CDR3 is 14 amino acids. In DNA form, the CDR3 reads TGTGCCAGCAGCCGTGGGCAGAACACCGGGGAGCTGTTTTTT. Its protein product is CASSRGQNTGELFF.

This chain connects TRBV18 to TRBJ1-6; D is possibly TRBD1 (6 bases). This CDR3 has 16 residues. The V gene's germline CDR1 is KGHSH and CDR2 LQKENI. V was shortened by 1 base and J by 8 bases, with 15 bases between the two germline ends. The CDR3 DNA reads as TGTGCCAGCTCACCACTCGGGCAGGGGCTGGATTCACCCCTCCACTTT. Translation gives CASSPLGQGLDSPLHF.

The chain is built from TRBV19 and TRBJ1-5; 7 nucleotides agree with TRBD1. Germline CDR1 is LNHDA and CDR2 is SQIVND (reference sequence). V dropped 5 bases and J dropped 2; count of bases not matched to a gene: 6. This CDR3 region has 15 residues. CDR3 region: CASSPRGPGNQPQHF. DNA of the CDR3: TGTGCCAGTAGTCCGAGGGGGCCGGGCAATCAGCCCCAGCATTTT.

This clone was recorded a few times. This rearrangement joins TRBV7-9 to TRBJ1-2; D gene uncertain. Looked up from germline, CDR1 is SEHNR and CDR2 is FQNEAQ (reference sequence). Trimming took 5 bases from V and 5 from J, leaving 9 bases between them. The CDR3 consists of 12 residues. In nucleotides, the CDR3 is TGTGCCAGCAGCCAAGAGGTTTATGGCTACACCTTC. This translates into CASSQEVYGYTF.